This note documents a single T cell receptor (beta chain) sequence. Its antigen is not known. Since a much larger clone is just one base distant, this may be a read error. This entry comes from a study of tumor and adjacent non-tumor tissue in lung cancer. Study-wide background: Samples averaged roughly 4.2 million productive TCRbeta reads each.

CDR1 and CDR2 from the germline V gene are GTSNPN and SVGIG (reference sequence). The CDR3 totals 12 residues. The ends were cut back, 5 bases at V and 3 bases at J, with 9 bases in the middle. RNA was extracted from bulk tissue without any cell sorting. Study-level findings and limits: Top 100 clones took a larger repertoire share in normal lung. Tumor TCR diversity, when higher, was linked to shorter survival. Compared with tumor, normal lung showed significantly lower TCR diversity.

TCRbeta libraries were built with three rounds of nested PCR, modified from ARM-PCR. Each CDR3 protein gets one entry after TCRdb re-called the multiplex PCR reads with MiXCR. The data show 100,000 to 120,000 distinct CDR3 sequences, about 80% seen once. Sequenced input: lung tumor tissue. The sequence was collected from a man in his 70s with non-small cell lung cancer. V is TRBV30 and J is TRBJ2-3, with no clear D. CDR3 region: CAWQILTDTQYF. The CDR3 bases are TGTGCCTGGCAAATCTTGACAGATACGCAGTATTTT.